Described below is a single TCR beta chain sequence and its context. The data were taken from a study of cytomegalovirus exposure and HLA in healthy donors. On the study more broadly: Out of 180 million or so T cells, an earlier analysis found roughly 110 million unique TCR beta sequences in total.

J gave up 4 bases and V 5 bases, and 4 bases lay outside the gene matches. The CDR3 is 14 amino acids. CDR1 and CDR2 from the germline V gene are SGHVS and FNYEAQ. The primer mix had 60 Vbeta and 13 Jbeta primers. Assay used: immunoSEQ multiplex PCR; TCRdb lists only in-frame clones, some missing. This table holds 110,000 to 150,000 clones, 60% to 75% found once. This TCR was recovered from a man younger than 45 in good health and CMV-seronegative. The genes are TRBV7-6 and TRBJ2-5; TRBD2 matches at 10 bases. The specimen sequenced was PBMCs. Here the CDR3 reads CASSPSGGIETQYF. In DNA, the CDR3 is TGTGCCAGCAGCCCTAGCGGGGGAATAGAGACCCAGTACTTC.